The 28 T cell receptor beta chains given below trace back to one sample, sequenced in a study of cytomegalovirus exposure and HLA in healthy donors. Libraries were prepared by immunoSEQ multiplex PCR; TCRdb keeps only in-frame clonotypes and omits some of them. This table has roughly 200,000 clones, approximately 83% appearing once. Sequencing used PBMCs. The receptors were sampled from a woman under 30 in good health and CMV-seropositive.

This clone is a singleton in its sample. The CDR3 is CASSLMGQFAETQYF. The CDR3 DNA sequence: TGTGCCAGCAGCTTAATGGGGCAGTTTGCGGAGACCCAGTACTTC. The chain has TRBV7-8 and TRBJ2-5, with a possible D match to TRBD1 (5 bases). There are 15 residues in the CDR3. Trimming pared 2 bases from V and 5 bases from J, leaving 15 bases between. Per germline, CDR1 SGHVS and CDR2 FQNEAQ.

V gene TRBV5-4 combines with J gene TRBJ1-2, with 7 positions matching TRBD1. CDR3 length: 13 residues. The trim removed 4 bases at V and 2 bases at J, leaving 2 bases unmatched. Germline CDR1 and CDR2: SGHNT and YYREEE (reference sequence). The CDR3 coding sequence is TGTGCCAGCAGCATGGACAGGAACTATGGCTACACCTTC. Amino acid sequence: CASSMDRNYGYTF.

This chain links TRBV4-2 with TRBJ2-3, with D possibly TRBD2 on 6 matching bases. The CDR3 consists of 16 residues. V lost 0 bases and J lost 5, with 15 bases in between. In germline, CDR1 is LGHNA, CDR2 YNFKEQ. CDR3 nucleotides: TGTGCCAGCAGCCAAGAGGCGACCCTCGGGGGAGATACGCAGTATTTT. Its protein product is CASSQEATLGGDTQYF.

CDR3 protein: CASSEQGDQPQHF. The CDR3 DNA sequence: TGTGCCAGCAGTGAACAGGGGGATCAGCCCCAGCATTTT. This chain joins TRBV6-1 and TRBJ1-5; 7 bases map to TRBD1. The CDR3 consists of 13 residues. Germline lookup yields CDR1 MNHNS and CDR2 SASEGT. V gave up 2 bases and J gave up 5 bases; unmatched junction bases: 0.

The chain is built from TRBV6-6 and TRBJ2-5; 8 bases line up with TRBD2. Per germline, CDR1 MNHNY and CDR2 SVGAGI (reference sequence). There are 14 residues in the CDR3. Trimming at V came to 0 bases and at J to 5 bases, leaving 2 bases not matched to a gene. CDR3 DNA: TGTGCCAGCAGTTACTCCCGGGGGGGGGAGACCCAGTACTTC. This gives the protein CASSYSRGGETQYF.

In nucleotides, the CDR3 is TGCGCCAGCAGATCGGACAGGGGGGCCTACGAAAAACTGTTTTTT. Protein: CASRSDRGAYEKLFF. This chain links TRBV5-1 with TRBJ1-4, with 10 bases fitting TRBD1. The J segment lost 8 bases and the V segment lost 5 bases, leaving 9 bases of the junction unmatched. This CDR3 has 15 amino acids. Germline V gene sequence: CDR1 SGHRS, CDR2 YFSETQ.

The chain links TRBV19 to TRBJ2-2, with 10 bases aligning to TRBD1. The CDR3 runs to 16 residues. CDR1 LNHDA and CDR2 SQIVND come from the germline V gene (reference sequence). J gave up 0 bases and V 5 bases, and 3 bases lay outside the gene matches. As DNA, the CDR3 is TGTGCCAGTAGTCCTGGACAGGGGGCGAACACCGGGGAGCTGTTTTTT. Its translation: CASSPGQGANTGELFF.

This chain uses TRBV19 with TRBJ1-6; 8 bases are shared with TRBD1. Germline V gene sequence: CDR1 LNHDA, CDR2 SQIVND (reference sequence). With V trimmed by 3 bases and J by 8 bases, 3 bases remained unmatched. CDR3 length equals 14 residues. The CDR3 is CASSMTGAYSPLHF. DNA of the CDR3: TGTGCCAGTAGTATGACAGGGGCATATTCACCCCTCCACTTT.

V gene TRBV5-4 combines with J gene TRBJ2-2; 7 nucleotides agree with TRBD1. J gave up 5 bases and V 5 bases, and 6 bases lay outside the gene matches. Germline V gene lookup returns CDR1 SGHNT and CDR2 YYREEE (reference sequence). This CDR3 is built from 14 residues. CDR3 nucleotide sequence: TGTGCCAGCAGTTCCGGGACAGATACCGGGGAGCTGTTTTTT. Amino acids: CASSSGTDTGELFF. Based on the CDR3 plus reference TRBV5-4 and TRBJ2-2, the full variable domain is ETGVTQSPTHLIKTRGQQVTLRCSSQSGHNTVSWYQQALGQGPQFIFQYYREEENGRGNFPPRFSGLQFPNYSSELNVNALELDDSALYLCASSSGTDTGELFFGEGSRLTVL.

This chain connects TRBV25-1 to TRBJ2-5, with 7 bases that match TRBD1. This CDR3 has 14 residues. The germline V gene encodes CDR1 MGHDK and CDR2 SYGVNS. With 2 bases clipped from V and 6 bases from J, the junction kept 6 bases outside the gene matches. CDR3: CASSEPTGKQTQYF. The CDR3, as DNA: TGTGCCAGCAGTGAACCGACAGGGAAACAGACCCAGTACTTC.

The rearrangement links TRBV4-1 to TRBJ1-1; D uncertain. This CDR3 region has 17 residues. V shed 5 bases and J shed 6 bases, with 25 bases lying between them. Per the germline V gene, CDR1 is MGHRA and CDR2 is YSYEKL. The CDR3 region is CASSSVGMWEIIAEAFF. CDR3 sequence (DNA): TGCGCCAGCAGCTCAGTCGGGATGTGGGAAATAATTGCTGAAGCTTTCTTT.

The genes are TRBV9 and TRBJ2-1, with 12 positions matching TRBD2. V was pared by 4 bases and J by 6 bases, with 5 bases of the junction left unmatched. The CDR3 extends over 15 amino acids. Germline lookup yields CDR1 SGDLS and CDR2 YYNGEE. The CDR3, as DNA: TGTGCCAGCAGCCATACTAGCGGGGGGATCAATGAGCAGTTCTTC. Amino acid sequence: CASSHTSGGINEQFF.

The chain couples TRBV5-1 to TRBJ1-2; 9 bases fit TRBD1. The CDR3 spans 14 residues. V gave up 6 bases and J gave up 4 bases; unmatched junction bases: 7. CDR1 and CDR2 from the germline V gene are SGHRS and YFSETQ. The CDR3 protein is CASTLPGQGYGYTF. For the CDR3, the DNA is TGCGCCAGCACCCTCCCGGGACAGGGCTATGGCTACACCTTC.

The chain is built from TRBV4-1 and TRBJ1-2; tentatively, D is TRBD1 (6 bases). The CDR3 loop spans 15 amino acids. V was clipped by 0 bases and J by 3 bases, with 11 bases between them. CDR1 MGHRA and CDR2 YSYEKL come from the germline V gene. CDR3 DNA sequence: TGCGCCAGCAGCCAAGAGAGGCCAGGGGACTATGGCTACACCTTC. As protein: CASSQERPGDYGYTF.

The chain recombines TRBV7-8 with TRBJ2-1, with 14 bases matching TRBD2. After removal of 5 bases from V and 8 bases from J, the junction contained 5 bases not matched to a gene. The CDR3 extends over 15 amino acids. The V gene's germline CDR1 is SGHVS and CDR2 FQNEAQ. This CDR3 reads CASSQGTSGGHEQFF. The DNA for the CDR3 is TGTGCCAGCAGCCAGGGGACTAGCGGGGGCCATGAGCAGTTCTTC.

This clone came up a few times. V usage is TRBV19 and J usage is TRBJ1-2; D remains ambiguous. The CDR3 totals 12 residues. Germline loops: CDR1 LNHDA, CDR2 SQIVND (reference sequence). V gave up 7 bases and J gave up 2 bases, with 8 bases separating them. In nucleotides, the CDR3 is TGTGCCAGTACGAGGGAGAACTATGGCTACACCTTC. Translation gives CASTRENYGYTF.

This chain links TRBV11-2 with TRBJ1-3; 7 nucleotides match TRBD1. CDR1 and CDR2 (germline): SGHAT, FQNNGV. V lost 3 bases and J lost 1; bases outside the gene matches: 0. The CDR3 has 14 residues. The CDR3 protein is CASSLGQSGNTIYF. The CDR3 nucleotides read TGTGCCAGCAGCTTGGGACAGTCTGGAAACACCATATATTTT. The full variable domain, with the rest looked up from reference TRBV11-2 and TRBJ1-3, is EAGVAQSPRYKIIEKRQSVAFWCNPISGHATLYWYQQILGQGPKLLIQFQNNGVVDDSQLPKDRFSAERLKGVDSTLKIQPAKLEDSAVYLCASSLGQSGNTIYFGEGSWLTVV.

The chain couples TRBV5-4 to TRBJ2-7, with TRBD2 matching 10 bases. V was clipped by 4 bases and J by 6 bases; unmatched bases: 13. CDR1 is SGHNT and CDR2 is YYREEE in the germline V gene (reference sequence). The CDR3 is 16 amino acids. CDR3 bases: TGTGCCAGCAGCCCCTCGGGGGGACTAGCGCCTTCCGAGCAGTACTTC. Amino acids: CASSPSGGLAPSEQYF.

This clone appeared a few times. The rearrangement joins TRBV27 to TRBJ1-2, with 7 nucleotides matching TRBD1. Germline CDR1 MNHEY, CDR2 SMNVEV (reference sequence). The V gene end was trimmed by 3 bases and the J gene end by 13 bases; junction bases not matched to a gene: 8. The CDR3 covers 12 residues. The CDR3 DNA follows: TGTGCCAGCAGTTTCGACAGGGTAGCGTTCACCTTC. Translated, it gives CASSFDRVAFTF.

The rearrangement joins TRBV6-5 to TRBJ1-2; possibly TRBD1 for D (6 bases). The CDR3 extends over 11 amino acids. Germline V lookup: CDR1 MNHEY, CDR2 SVGAGI. Deletions cut 8 bases from V and 5 bases from J, with 9 bases between. DNA of the CDR3: TGTGCCAGCCACAGGGAATATGGCTACACCTTC. Amino acid sequence: CASHREYGYTF.

The chain uses TRBV11-2 and TRBJ1-2, with TRBD1 matching 7 bases. V dropped 4 bases and J dropped 4; count of bases not matched to a gene: 3. The V gene's germline CDR1 is SGHAT and CDR2 FQNNGV. The CDR3 runs 13 residues. This CDR3 reads CASSSTGSYGYTF. DNA of the CDR3: TGTGCCAGCAGCTCGACAGGGAGCTATGGCTACACCTTC.

CDR3 coding DNA: TGTGCCATCAGTGAGGGGACAGGGATTAATGAAAAACTGTTTTTT. This sequence encodes CAISEGTGINEKLFF. J is TRBJ1-4 and V is TRBV10-3; 9 bases are shared with TRBD1. The trim removed 2 bases at V and 4 bases at J, leaving 2 bases unmatched. The germline gives CDR1 ENHRY, CDR2 SYGVKD. The CDR3 sequence is 15 residues long.

This chain connects TRBV6-5 to TRBJ1-2, with 7 bases matching TRBD1. This CDR3 spans 13 amino acids. Germline V gene data show CDR1 as MNHEY and CDR2 as SVGAGI. The J segment lost 6 bases and the V segment lost 5 bases, leaving 6 bases of the junction unmatched. CDR3 amino acids: CASSRFQGDGYTF. The CDR3 coding sequence is TGTGCCAGCAGTCGCTTCCAGGGGGATGGCTACACCTTC.

The genes are TRBV4-1 and TRBJ2-2; 9 bases fit TRBD2. Germline V gene data show CDR1 as MGHRA and CDR2 as YSYEKL. The CDR3 sequence is 15 residues long. J was trimmed by 6 bases and V by 5 bases; bases with no gene match: 7. The CDR3 nucleotides are TGCGCCAGCAGCGCAAGGCGGGGGGGCCCCGGGGAGCTGTTTTTT. This gives the protein CASSARRGGPGELFF.

This chain uses TRBV15 with TRBJ2-3; 8 bases line up with TRBD2. The CDR3 consists of 16 residues. Germline values: CDR1 LNHNV, CDR2 YYDKDF (reference sequence). V shed 5 bases, J shed 4 bases, and the junction held 11 bases outside the gene matches. The CDR3 DNA reads as TGTGCCACCAGCCGAAAAGCGGGGGACGGCGCAGATACGCAGTATTTT. Encoded protein: CATSRKAGDGADTQYF.

J is TRBJ2-1 and V is TRBV2, with a tentative D call TRBD1 (5 bases). The germline V and J ends were trimmed by 2 bases and 6 bases, with 14 bases remaining between them. The germline V gene has CDR1 SNHLY and CDR2 FYNNEI. CDR3 length: 15 residues. The DNA of the CDR3 is TGTGCCAGCAGTGAACTGGACAAAGTTCTCAATGAGCAGTTCTTC. Protein sequence: CASSELDKVLNEQFF.

This chain uses TRBV12-5 with TRBJ2-7; TRBD2 matches 7 bases. Germline V gene lookup returns CDR1 LGHNT and CDR2 FRNRAP. The ends lost 0 bases at V and 6 bases at J; junction bases unmatched: 8. The CDR3 has 15 amino acids. CDR3 region: CASGLVPGGRVEQYF. DNA for the CDR3: TGTGCTAGTGGTTTGGTCCCCGGGGGGAGGGTCGAGCAGTACTTC.

The chain employs TRBV7-9 and TRBJ1-1; D is possibly TRBD1 (5 bases). The CDR3 totals 14 residues. The V gene lost 7 bases and the J gene lost 4 bases, with 16 bases spanning the gap. Germline assignment: CDR1 SEHNR and CDR2 FQNEAQ (reference sequence). CDR3 DNA: TGTGCCAGCACCGCCGGCGGGGCGACCACTGAAGCTTTCTTT. Amino acids: CASTAGGATTEAFF.